These 8 T cell receptor beta chains originate from one sample sequenced in a study of T-cell reconstitution after alpha-beta-depleted transplantation in children. Preparation of the TCRbeta library involved a method that used unique molecular identifiers. MiXCR, run by TCRdb on the PCR reads, gives a single entry per CDR3 protein. The sample has about 200,000 distinct CDR3 sequences; about 7% are singletons. The specimen was PBMCs, collected before TCRalphabeta/CD19-depleted stem cell transplant. Receptors originate from a boy younger than 10 with acute lymphoblastic leukemia, due to receive a stem cell transplant.

This clonotype was counted many times. The junction shows a germline mismatch at one end, possibly a read error. V gene TRBV20-1 combines with J gene TRBJ2-3; TRBD1 agrees at 10 bases. Germline V gene sequence: CDR1 DFQATT, CDR2 SNEGSKA (reference sequence). The CDR3 totals 14 residues. CDR3 region: CSAPWGGQGNTHYF. Written as DNA, the CDR3 is TGCAGTGCCCCTTGGGGGGGACAGGGGAATACGCATTATTTT.

This chain joins TRBV20-1 and TRBJ2-1; TRBD2 might be the D (6 bases). Germline CDR1 is DFQATT and CDR2 is SNEGSKA (reference sequence). The CDR3 is 15 amino acids. Trimming shortened V by 4 bases and J by 4 bases, and 17 bases separated the two germline ends. CDR3 loop: CSATGLRGTYNEQFF. CDR3 DNA: TGCAGTGCTACTGGACTACGTGGAACATACAATGAGCAGTTCTTC.

J is TRBJ1-1 and V is TRBV5-1; D unclear. V was clipped by 1 base and J by 0 bases, with 7 bases between them. The CDR3 has 14 residues. The germline gives CDR1 SGHRS, CDR2 YFSETQ. The CDR3 is CASSLRDLNTEAFF. The CDR3, as DNA: TGCGCCAGCAGCTTGCGCGATTTGAACACTGAAGCTTTCTTT.

This clonotype was seen ten or more times. CDR3 sequence: CSARDLLADRTDTQYF. The CDR3 coding sequence is TGCAGTGCTAGAGATCTTCTAGCGGATCGCACAGATACGCAGTATTTT. This chain joins TRBV20-1 and TRBJ2-3; 7 bases are shared with TRBD2. CDR3 length: 16 amino acids. Trimming removed 0 bases from V and 1 base from J; junction bases left unmatched: 7. CDR1 and CDR2 (germline): DFQATT, SNEGSKA (reference sequence).

There are many counts of this clonotype. The chain joins TRBV7-9 to TRBJ2-1, with D tentatively TRBD2 (6 bases). The V end lost 5 bases, the J end lost 2 bases, and 16 bases lay between the germline ends. The CDR3 is 16 amino acids. Germline CDR1 and CDR2: SEHNR and FQNEAQ (reference sequence). DNA for the CDR3: TGTGCCAGCAGCCCCGAGGGTAGCGGCACCTACAATGAGCAGTTCTTC. Residues: CASSPEGSGTYNEQFF.

At least ten counts were recorded for this clonotype. The chain combines TRBV5-1 with TRBJ1-6; possibly TRBD1 for D (6 bases). The CDR3 is 17 amino acids. Trimming shortened V by 0 bases and J by 10 bases, and 20 bases separated the two germline ends. Germline values: CDR1 SGHRS, CDR2 YFSETQ. CDR3 protein: CASSLDSGASTGSPLHF. The CDR3 DNA is TGCGCCAGCAGCTTGGACTCAGGGGCGTCCACGGGATCACCCCTCCACTTT.

The sample holds many counts of this clonotype. The V gene is TRBV29-1, the J gene TRBJ2-7; 7 bases map to TRBD1. CDR3 length: 13 amino acids. The germline V gene has CDR1 SQVTM and CDR2 ANQGSEA. The V and J ends lost 6 bases and 3 bases, in that order; junction bases with no gene match: 8. CDR3 in DNA: TGCAGCGTCAAGACAGGGCGCAACTACGAGCAGTACTTC. As protein: CSVKTGRNYEQYF.

This clonotype has only a few counts. The rearrangement uses TRBV5-1 and TRBJ1-1; D gene uncertain. The CDR3 has 15 amino acids. V shed 0 bases and J shed 0 bases, with 9 bases lying between them. Looked up from germline, CDR1 is SGHRS and CDR2 is YFSETQ. This chain's CDR3 is CASSLDAGLNTEAFF. DNA of the CDR3: TGCGCCAGCAGCTTGGATGCGGGCCTGAACACTGAAGCTTTCTTT.